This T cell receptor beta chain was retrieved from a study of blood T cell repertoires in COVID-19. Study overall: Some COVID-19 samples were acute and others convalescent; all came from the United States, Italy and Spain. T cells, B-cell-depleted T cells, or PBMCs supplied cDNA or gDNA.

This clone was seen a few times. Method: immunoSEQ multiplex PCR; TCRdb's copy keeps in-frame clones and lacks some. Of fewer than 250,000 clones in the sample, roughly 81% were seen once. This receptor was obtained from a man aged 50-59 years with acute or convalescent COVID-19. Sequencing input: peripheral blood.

CDR3 nucleotides: TGTGCCAGCAGCCCTGGACTAATAACCTACGAGCAGTACTTC. It codes for CASSPGLITYEQYF. The gene calls are TRBV9 and TRBJ2-7, with D perhaps TRBD2 (6 bases). The CDR3 length is 14 residues. The V gene lost 4 bases and the J gene lost 2 bases, with 13 bases spanning the gap. The germline V gene has CDR1 SGDLS and CDR2 YYNGEE.